The subject of this entry is one T cell receptor beta chain. The sample belongs to a study of blood T cells in healthy people across ages. With a J-beta primer mix and a sample-barcoded 5' primer, a second PCR ran about 7 to 12 cycles. Every sample produced at least 2.5 million CDR3-containing paired-end reads. One entry per CDR3 protein, called by TCRdb with MiXCR from the 5' RACE reads. The data show about 640,000 distinct CDR3 sequences, 58% seen once. This clonotype originated in a man aged 55 to 70 in good health. Sequenced sample: blood.

The CDR3 bases are TGCAGTGCTAGAGAAGACAGGAATGAGCAGTACTTC. Translating it yields CSAREDRNEQYF. This chain connects TRBV20-1 to TRBJ2-1, with D tentatively TRBD1 (6 bases). The last part of the DNA fits TRBJ2-7 better; the J call may be wrong. There are 12 residues in the CDR3. The germline CDR1 and CDR2 sequences are DFQATT and SNEGSKA (reference sequence).